A selection of T cell receptor beta chains follows, all from one sample in a study of cytomegalovirus exposure and HLA in healthy donors. This table comes from immunoSEQ multiplex PCR, and its TCRdb copy is limited to in-frame clones, with some not included. The profile shows under 250,000 clones, 82% of them singletons. Sequencing was carried out using PBMCs. The source of these receptors is a man between 40 and 49 years old in good health and CMV-seropositive. Both conserved end residues are part of each CDR3. Fields, in order: J gene, clone size, D gene, V gene, CDR3 DNA, CDR3 protein. The D gene is left open where the match is weak. Size is omitted from some rows. Given values are once, few, many or a class for expanded clones.

TRBJ2-1 | . | TRBD2 | TRBV7-9 | TGTGCCAGCAGCCCGGGACTAGCGGGAGCAAATGAGCAGTTCTTC | CASSPGLAGANEQFF
TRBJ1-1 | . | . | TRBV18 | TGTGCCAGCTCTCAAGGAGGGGTGAACACTGAAGCTTTCTTT | CASSQGGVNTEAFF
TRBJ1-5 | . | TRBD1 | TRBV30 | TGTGCCTGGAGTAGGGGACAGCAGGGTCAGCCCCAGCATTTT | CAWSRGQQGQPQHF
TRBJ2-2 | . | TRBD1 | TRBV2 | TGTGCCAGCAGTGAGGGACAGGGGGTGAACACCGGGGAGCTGTTTTTT | CASSEGQGVNTGELFF
TRBJ2-5 | . | . | TRBV30 | TGTGCCTGGAGTGTACTGGCGGGCATCCAAGAGACCCAGTACTTC | CAWSVLAGIQETQYF
TRBJ2-2 | . | . | TRBV5-4 | TGTGCCAGCAGCTTGTTCACAGGGAACACCGGGGAGCTGTTTTTT | CASSLFTGNTGELFF
TRBJ2-2 | . | TRBD2 | TRBV2 | TGTGCCAGCAACACGGGAGGGAGTGGCGGGGAGCTGTTTTTT | CASNTGGSGGELFF
TRBJ2-1 | . | TRBD2 | TRBV7-6 | TGTGCCAGCAGCTCCGGCGGGAGTAGGGATGAGCAGTTCTTC | CASSSGGSRDEQFF
TRBJ2-5 | . | . | TRBV6-1 | TGTGCCAGCACCCTTAGCGGTACGGGAAAGACCCAGTACTTC | CASTLSGTGKTQYF
TRBJ1-4 | . | . | TRBV5-1 | TGCGCCAGCAGCTTGGTGGGCAGGGTAGAGGAAAAACTGTTTTTT | CASSLVGRVEEKLFF
TRBJ1-4 | . | TRBD1 | TRBV4-2 | TGTGCCAGCAGCCAAGATGTGACAGGGAGTAATGAAAAACTGTTTTTT | CASSQDVTGSNEKLFF
TRBJ1-2 | . | . | TRBV2 | TGTGCCAGCAGTCGCCGACAGGCTAACTATGGCTACACCTTC | CASSRRQANYGYTF
TRBJ2-2 | few | TRBD2 | TRBV4-2 | TGTGCCAGCAGCCAAGATATACCGGGACTAGCGGGAGGGAACACCGGGGAGCTGTTTTTT | CASSQDIPGLAGGNTGELFF
TRBJ2-1 | . | . | TRBV10-1 | TGCGCCAGCAGTCGTACGGGCAATGAGCAGTTCTTC | CASSRTGNEQFF
TRBJ2-1 | . | . | TRBV6-4 | TGTGCCAGCTCCGAGGGGGAGAACGACTACAATGAGCAGTTCTTC | CASSEGENDYNEQFF
TRBJ2-2 | . | . | TRBV7-8 | TGTGCCAGCAGCTTAACCACGACGCTCGGGAGCGGGGAGCTGTTTTTT | CASSLTTTLGSGELFF
TRBJ1-1 | . | . | TRBV19 | TGTGCCAGTAGGGTGCAGGCTGTCACTGAAGCTTTCTTT | CASRVQAVTEAFF
TRBJ1-1 | . | . | TRBV6-5 | TGTGCCAGCAAAGAGGCAGTGAACACTGAAGCTTTCTTT | CASKEAVNTEAFF
TRBJ1-2 | . | TRBD1 | TRBV11-2 | TGTGCCAGCAGCCCGCGGACAGGGGGAACTAACTATGGCTACACCTTC | CASSPRTGGTNYGYTF
TRBJ2-1 | . | TRBD2 | TRBV9 | TGTGCCAGCAGCGTGGGACTAGCGGGAGGCACGAGCTCCTACAATGAGCAGTTCTTC | CASSVGLAGGTSSYNEQFF
TRBJ1-2 | . | . | TRBV5-6 | TGTGCCAGCAGCTTGGTAGTGGCAGGCCATCCGAACACCTTC | CASSLVVAGHPNTF
TRBJ2-3 | . | . | TRBV11-3 | TGTGCCAGCAGCTTGGTGGGGGGAGTCACAGATACGCAGTATTTT | CASSLVGGVTDTQYF
TRBJ2-2 | . | . | TRBV7-9 | TGTGCCCTTCGCCGGGACTTTAACACCGGGGAGCTGTTTTTT | CALRRDFNTGELFF
TRBJ1-3 | . | TRBD1 | TRBV11-2 | TGTGCCAGCAGCTCCGTCCAGGGGGCAATTGGAAACACCATATATTTT | CASSSVQGAIGNTIYF
TRBJ1-2 | . | . | TRBV10-3 | TGTGCCATCAGTGTTCGGGACTCAGCGGACTATGGCTACACCTTC | CAISVRDSADYGYTF
TRBJ2-7 | . | . | TRBV29-1 | TGCAGCGTGCACGAGGCCTACGAGCAGTACTTC | CSVHEAYEQYF
TRBJ2-7 | . | . | TRBV29-1 | TGCAGCGTTGAGGACTACCAGGCAAGCTACGAGCAGTACTTC | CSVEDYQASYEQYF
TRBJ2-3 | . | . | TRBV4-2 | TGTGCCAGCAGCCAAGAGGGGAGCCCTTCCACAGATACGCAGTATTTT | CASSQEGSPSTDTQYF
TRBJ2-1 | . | TRBD2 | TRBV7-3 | TGTGCCAGCAGCCTAAGTCAACTAGCGGGAGGAGGAGAGCAGTTCTTC | CASSLSQLAGGGEQFF
TRBJ1-3 | . | . | TRBV18 | TGTGCCAGCTCACCACAAGCGAGCTCTGGAAACACCATATATTTT | CASSPQASSGNTIYF
TRBJ2-1 | . | . | TRBV7-3 | TGTGCCAGCAGCTCCCAGCAGGGCCTGTCCAATGAGCAGTTCTTC | CASSSQQGLSNEQFF
TRBJ1-1 | . | . | TRBV19 | TGTGCCAGTAGTATGTCCTGGGGGGGCACTGAAGCTTTCTTT | CASSMSWGGTEAFF
TRBJ2-1 | . | . | TRBV29-1 | TGCAGCGTTGAATATACCTCGGGGTTAGGCAATGAGCAGTTCTTC | CSVEYTSGLGNEQFF
TRBJ1-5 | . | TRBD1 | TRBV6-1 | TGTGCCAGCAGTGGTTGGACAGGGGACAATCAGCCCCAGCATTTT | CASSGWTGDNQPQHF
TRBJ1-1 | . | . | TRBV18 | TGTGCCAGCTCACTAACATACAGGGAAGACACTGAAGCTTTCTTT | CASSLTYREDTEAFF
TRBJ1-2 | . | . | TRBV30 | TGTGCCTGGAGCGATGACAGCTTAGGAAGGTATGGCTACACCTTC | CAWSDDSLGRYGYTF
TRBJ2-1 | . | TRBD1 | TRBV2 | TGTGCCAGCAGTGGAAGTCAGGGGGCAGATATTAGTTCCTACAATGAGCAGTTCTTC | CASSGSQGADISSYNEQFF
TRBJ2-7 | . | TRBD2 | TRBV4-2 | TGTGCCAGCAGCCAAACTAGCGGGAGTGGGCTCTACGAGCAGTACTTC | CASSQTSGSGLYEQYF
TRBJ2-2 | few | . | TRBV4-1 | TGCGCCAGCACACTAACGAACACCGGGGAGCTGTTTTTT | CASTLTNTGELFF
TRBJ1-1 | . | . | TRBV19 | TGTGCCAGTAGTATAGATAGAAACGGAGAGGCTGAAGCTTTCTTT | CASSIDRNGEAEAFF
TRBJ1-2 | . | . | TRBV6-1 | TGTGCCAGCAGTGAACGGGAAGTCCGAGGCTACACCTTC | CASSEREVRGYTF
TRBJ1-1 | . | . | TRBV21-1 | TGTGCCAGTTGCACGACAGGGAACACTGAAGCTTTCTTT | CASCTTGNTEAFF
TRBJ1-2 | . | . | TRBV5-5 | TGTGCCAGCAGCTTGGAAGGGGATATAGCTAACTATGGCTACACCTTC | CASSLEGDIANYGYTF
TRBJ2-1 | . | TRBD2 | TRBV7-9 | TGTGCCAGCAGCTCTAGCGGAGCCTGGGGGAATGAGCAGTTCTTC | CASSSSGAWGNEQFF
TRBJ1-5 | . | . | TRBV30 | TGTGCCTGGAGTATAACAGGAGCCCGGCCGGGCAATCAGCCCCAGCATTTT | CAWSITGARPGNQPQHF
TRBJ2-1 | . | . | TRBV5-8 | TGTGCCAGCAGCTTGGGCCGCAACGGCTACAATGAGCAGTTCTTC | CASSLGRNGYNEQFF
TRBJ1-1 | . | TRBD1 | TRBV29-1 | TGCAGCGCCGTTTGGGGACAGGGGGCGGCTGAAGCTTTCTTT | CSAVWGQGAAEAFF
TRBJ2-1 | many | TRBD2 | TRBV11-3 | TGTGCCAGCAGCCTGCGGGAGAGCGCCTACAATGAGCAGTTCTTC | CASSLRESAYNEQFF
TRBJ2-7 | . | TRBD2 | TRBV18 | TGTGCCAGCTCACCACCCGGCCCCGGGGGTAGCGGGTACCTCTCCTACGAGCAGTACTTC | CASSPPGPGGSGYLSYEQYF
TRBJ2-2 | few | . | TRBV6-6 | TGTGCCAGCAGTTACAAGCCGGGGGCCGGGGAGCTGTTTTTT | CASSYKPGAGELFF
TRBJ2-5 | few | TRBD1 | TRBV7-2 | TGTGCCAGCAGCTTAGACAGGGGGCGACAGACCCAGTACTTC | CASSLDRGRQTQYF
TRBJ1-1 | . | . | TRBV27 | TGTGCCAGCAGTTTATCAACAGGGATGACTGAAGCTTTCTTT | CASSLSTGMTEAFF
TRBJ2-1 | few | . | TRBV7-3 | TGTGCCAGCAGCTCACGAGGGGGCTCCTACAATGAGCAGTTCTTC | CASSSRGGSYNEQFF
TRBJ1-3 | . | . | TRBV6-1 | TGTGCCAGTACGAGGGGAAACACCATATATTTT | CASTRGNTIYF
TRBJ1-1 | once | . | TRBV15 | TGTGCCACCAGCAGAGATCGGGGGGAGGAAGCTTTCTTT | CATSRDRGEEAFF
TRBJ1-2 | . | . | TRBV18 | TGTGCCAGCTCAGCTATTACAGGCTCCAACTATGGCTACACCTTC | CASSAITGSNYGYTF
TRBJ2-6 | . | . | TRBV27 | TGTGCCAGCAGTTGGGCCGACAGTCGCTCTGGGGCCAACGTCCTGACTTTC | CASSWADSRSGANVLTF